Below, 21 T cell receptor beta chains from the same sample are listed, as sequenced in a study of blood T cells in healthy people across ages. The second PCR ran roughly 6 to 11 cycles with a sample-barcoded 5' primer and J-beta primers. TCRdb redid the calling of the 5' RACE reads with MiXCR, one entry per CDR3 protein. The sample yields under 950,000 distinct CDR3 sequences, 22% seen once. Sequenced sample: blood. These receptor sequences come from a man aged 65 to 79 in good health.

The sample holds a few counts of this clonotype. V gene TRBV19 combines with J gene TRBJ1-1; D might be TRBD1 (5 bases). CDR3 size: 14 residues. The germline V gene encodes CDR1 LNHDA and CDR2 SQIVND (reference sequence). V lost 5 bases and J 2 bases, leaving 12 bases between the germline ends. CDR3 residues: CASSQGAANTEAFF. The CDR3 bases are TGTGCCAGTAGTCAAGGGGCAGCCAACACTGAAGCTTTCTTT. The full variable domain, rest sourced from reference TRBV19 and TRBJ1-1, is DGGITQSPKYLFRKEGQNVTLSCEQNLNHDAMYWYRQDPGQGLRLIYYSQIVNDFQKGDIAEGYSVSREKKESFPLTVTSAQKNPTAFYLCASSQGAANTEAFFGQGTRLTVV.

V and J are TRBV7-2 and TRBJ2-7; the D gene is possibly TRBD1 (6 bases). The end of the DNA fits TRBJ2-5 better, so the J call may be wrong. This CDR3 region has 14 residues. Germline CDR1 and CDR2: SGHTA and FQGNSA. The CDR3 loop is CASRQGTLQETQYF. The CDR3 DNA follows: TGTGCCAGCAGACAAGGGACACTACAAGAGACCCAGTACTTC.

The chain couples TRBV7-9 to TRBJ1-4; D unclear. V lost 5 bases to trimming and J lost 8 bases, with 15 bases between them. Per the germline V gene, CDR1 is SEHNR and CDR2 is FQNEAQ (reference sequence). CDR3 length equals 14 residues. CDR3 sequence reads: CASSKTPEWEKLFF. CDR3 nucleotide sequence: TGTGCCAGCAGCAAGACACCCGAATGGGAAAAACTGTTTTTT.

The CDR3 DNA sequence: TGCGCCAGCAGCTCGGCCTTGGAAAAGGGTAATGAGCAGTTCTTC. This translates into CASSSALEKGNEQFF. The chain joins TRBV5-1 to TRBJ2-5; D is ambiguous. The DNA end lines up better with TRBJ2-1; the J call may be wrong. The CDR3 sequence is 15 residues long. Germline V gene sequence: CDR1 SGHRS, CDR2 YFSETQ.

This clonotype was found a few times. The genes are TRBV28 and TRBJ1-2, with TRBD1 identical over 8 bases. CDR1 MDHEN and CDR2 SYDVKM come from the germline V gene. J gave up 6 bases and V 7 bases, and 10 bases lay outside the gene matches. This CDR3 spans 14 amino acids. The DNA of the CDR3 is TGTGCCAGCACCGACCGCGGACAGGGCAATGGCTACACCTTC. Its translation is CASTDRGQGNGYTF.

V is TRBV10-3 and J is TRBJ1-2; TRBD1 agrees at 7 bases. Looked up from germline, CDR1 is ENHRY and CDR2 is SYGVKD. The CDR3 runs 14 residues. Trimming at V came to 4 bases and at J to 6 bases, leaving 8 bases not matched to a gene. CDR3 nucleotide sequence: TGTGCCATCAGTGTGACAGGGAAGGAGAATGGCTACACCTTC. It is translated as CAISVTGKENGYTF.

This clonotype was seen a handful of times. This rearrangement joins TRBV20-1 to TRBJ2-5; TRBD2 matches 8 bases. CDR1 and CDR2 from the germline V gene are DFQATT and SNEGSKA (reference sequence). The CDR3 is made up of 13 amino acids. The V and J ends lost 2 bases and 5 bases, in that order; junction bases with no gene match: 4. The CDR3 sequence is CSARWPGGETQYF. For the CDR3, the DNA is TGCAGTGCTAGATGGCCGGGGGGGGAGACCCAGTACTTC.

The genes are TRBV5-1 and TRBJ1-3; D is undetermined. Germline V gene data show CDR1 as SGHRS and CDR2 as YFSETQ. V was cut by 2 bases and J by 3 bases, with 12 bases left in between. CDR3 length: 15 residues. The CDR3 DNA is TGCGCCAGCAGCTTTGAGGCGGCGATTGGAAACACCATATATTTT. This sequence encodes CASSFEAAIGNTIYF.

The V call is TRBV12-3 or TRBV12-4, the J call TRBJ1-4, with D unclear. V was trimmed by 6 bases and J by 8 bases, leaving 13 bases between them. This CDR3 region has 13 residues. CDR3 DNA sequence: TGTGCCAGCAGATACGGACTGGGGGAAAAACTGTTTTTT. Protein sequence: CASRYGLGEKLFF.

In this sample, this clonotype turned up many times. This sequence joins TRBV5-1 and TRBJ2-5, with D possibly being TRBD2 (5 bases). V dropped 6 bases and J dropped 5 bases, with 14 bases sitting between them. The CDR3 is made up of 13 amino acids. CDR1 SGHRS and CDR2 YFSETQ come from the germline V gene. CDR3 amino acids: CASNSGRGETQYF. The CDR3 bases are TGCGCCAGCAACTCGGGCCGCGGGGAGACCCAGTACTTC.

This clonotype has more than one count but fewer than ten. This chain joins TRBV5-1 and TRBJ1-4; no reliable D call. V lost 3 bases, J lost 6 bases, and 12 bases lay in between. Germline V CDR1 and CDR2: SGHRS, YFSETQ. The CDR3 covers 14 residues. The CDR3 sequence is CASSWGERYEKLFF. The CDR3 nucleotides read TGCGCCAGCAGCTGGGGAGAACGGTATGAAAAACTGTTTTTT.

V and J are TRBV13 and TRBJ1-1, with 7 bases identical to TRBD1. After removal of 6 bases from V and 7 bases from J, the junction contained 5 bases not matched to a gene. Germline V gives CDR1 PRHDT, CDR2 FYEKMQ (reference sequence). This CDR3 region has 12 residues. Written as DNA, the CDR3 is TGTGCCAGCAGATCGACAGGGCTTGAAGCTTTCTTT. This codes for CASRSTGLEAFF.

V usage is TRBV7-9 and J usage is TRBJ1-2; no clear D. Germline V gene sequence: CDR1 SEHNR, CDR2 FQNEAQ (reference sequence). Between the trimmed V and J ends, which lost 2 bases and 7 bases, there was a span of 8 bases. The CDR3 spans 12 residues. The CDR3 DNA sequence: TGTGCCAGCAGCTTAAGAGGAGGTGGCTACACCTTC. It codes for CASSLRGGGYTF.

The rearrangement links TRBV7-3 to TRBJ2-1; TRBD1 might be the D (6 bases). CDR3 size: 15 residues. Trimming shortened V by 5 bases and J by 3 bases, and 14 bases separated the two germline ends. Germline assignment: CDR1 SGHTA and CDR2 FQGTGA. The CDR3 reads CASSLGAAVYNEQFF. Written as DNA, the CDR3 is TGTGCCAGCAGCCTGGGGGCAGCGGTCTACAATGAGCAGTTCTTC.

The chain combines TRBV29-1 with TRBJ2-5, with 11 bases lining up with TRBD1. Germline CDR1 SQVTM, CDR2 ANQGSEA. The CDR3 contains 15 residues. The trim removed 6 bases at V and 4 bases at J, leaving 10 bases unmatched. The CDR3 here is CSVKTGTGGGETQYF. Written as DNA, the CDR3 is TGCAGCGTGAAAACCGGGACAGGGGGAGGAGAGACCCAGTACTTC.

This clonotype was recorded a few times. This chain links TRBV14 with TRBJ2-3; TRBD2 matches at 8 bases. Germline CDR1 reads SGHDN; CDR2 reads FVKESK. With V trimmed by 0 bases and J by 2 bases, 4 bases remained unmatched. CDR3 length equals 16 residues. CDR3 protein: CASSQDSGIHTDTQYF. In DNA, the CDR3 is TGTGCCAGCAGCCAAGATAGCGGGATCCACACAGATACGCAGTATTTT.

As concerns this clonotype: Likely a read error: the CDR3 ends without its conserved phenylalanine or tryptophan. V and J are TRBV5-1 and TRBJ1-2; the D is unclear. The CDR3 contains 14 residues. V was cut by 0 bases and J by 1 base, with 7 bases left in between. Germline V gives CDR1 SGHRS, CDR2 YFSETQ. The CDR3: CASSLGPDNYGYTL. For the CDR3, the DNA is TGCGCCAGCAGCTTGGGTCCGGATAACTATGGCTACACCCTC.

The chain joins TRBV11-3 to TRBJ2-1; TRBD2 aligns across 11 bases. From germline, CDR1 is SGHNT and CDR2 YENEEA. The CDR3 spans 16 residues. The J segment lost 7 bases and the V segment lost 5 bases, leaving 10 bases of the junction unmatched. The chain's CDR3 is CASSVFTSGGLNEQFF. The DNA of the CDR3 is TGTGCCAGCAGCGTGTTCACTAGCGGGGGTTTAAATGAGCAGTTCTTC.

This clonotype was recorded only once. The chain has TRBV6-6 and TRBJ2-3, with 11 bases matching TRBD1. J gave up 8 bases and V 9 bases, and 16 bases lay outside the gene matches. Germline CDR1 MNHNY, CDR2 SVGAGI (reference sequence). The CDR3 is 16 amino acids. The CDR3 protein is CASGQGAGFTSGTQYF. As DNA, the CDR3 is TGTGCCAGTGGACAGGGGGCGGGCTTCACCTCTGGTACGCAGTATTTT.

This chain connects TRBV12-3 or TRBV12-4 to TRBJ2-3; 15 nucleotides match TRBD2. The junction had 3 bases not matched to a gene; V was cut back by 3 bases and J by 5 bases. The length of the CDR3 is 16 residues. The CDR3, as DNA: TGTGCCAGCAGTTTTGGACTAGCGGGGGGGCTAGATACGCAGTATTTT. Protein: CASSFGLAGGLDTQYF.

This clonotype was detected many times. This chain connects TRBV12-3 or TRBV12-4 to TRBJ2-3; TRBD2 agrees at 8 bases. Trimming took 2 bases from V and 4 from J; bases not matched to a gene: 5. CDR3 length: 15 amino acids. CDR3 sequence (DNA): TGTGCCAGCAGTTTAAGGCGGGGGGTTTCAGATACGCAGTATTTT. The encoded protein is CASSLRRGVSDTQYF.